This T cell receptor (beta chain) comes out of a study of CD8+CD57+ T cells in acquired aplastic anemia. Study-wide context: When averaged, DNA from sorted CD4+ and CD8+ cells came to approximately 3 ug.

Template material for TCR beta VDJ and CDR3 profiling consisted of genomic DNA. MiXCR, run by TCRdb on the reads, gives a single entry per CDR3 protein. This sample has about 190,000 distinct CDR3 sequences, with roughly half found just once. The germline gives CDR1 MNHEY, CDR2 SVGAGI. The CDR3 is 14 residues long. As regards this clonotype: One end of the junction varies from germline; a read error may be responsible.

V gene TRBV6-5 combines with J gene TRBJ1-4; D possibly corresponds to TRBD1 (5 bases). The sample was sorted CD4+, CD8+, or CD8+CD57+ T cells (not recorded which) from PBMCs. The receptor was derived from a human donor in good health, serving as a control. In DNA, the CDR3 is TGTGTCAGCAGATACCAGGGAGGAGACGAAAAACTGTTTTTT. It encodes CVSRYQGGDEKLFF.